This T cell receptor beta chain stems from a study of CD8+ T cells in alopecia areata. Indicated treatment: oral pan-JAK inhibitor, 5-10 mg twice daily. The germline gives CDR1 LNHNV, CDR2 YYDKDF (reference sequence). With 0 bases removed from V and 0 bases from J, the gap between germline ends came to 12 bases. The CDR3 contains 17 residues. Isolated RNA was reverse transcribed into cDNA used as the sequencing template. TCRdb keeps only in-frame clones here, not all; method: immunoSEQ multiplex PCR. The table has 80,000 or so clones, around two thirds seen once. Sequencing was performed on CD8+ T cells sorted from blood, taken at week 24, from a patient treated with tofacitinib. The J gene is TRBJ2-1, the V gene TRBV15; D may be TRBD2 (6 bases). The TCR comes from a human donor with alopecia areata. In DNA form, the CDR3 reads TGTGCCACCAGCAGAGATCTGCGGGATATCTCCTACAATGAGCAGTTCTTC. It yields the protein CATSRDLRDISYNEQFF.